This T cell receptor (beta chain) was identified in a study of regulatory T cells in long-lasting Graves disease. Study-level findings and limits: Persistent disease preferred TRBV28, TRBJ1-2 and TRBJ2-5; new disease, TRBV20-1 and TRBJ2-1.

CDR3 size: 17 residues. Trimming cost V 6 bases and J 2 bases; bases outside gene matches: 14. Remarks on this clonotype: Its target is unknown.

Indicated time point: persistent/refractory GD, antithyroid drugs over 5 years with positive TRAb. From PBMCs, RNA was extracted and then used to make the TCR library. Diagnoses of Graves' disease were made by American Thyroid Association guidelines. For TCR beta, libraries came from iRepertoire HTBI primers and Arm-PCR of CDR3 regions. MiXCR, applied by TCRdb to the multiplex PCR reads, yields one record per CDR3 protein. Seen here are 360,000 or so distinct CDR3 sequences, roughly 23% observed once, and the top ten hold about 29%. The specimen was peripheral blood mononuclear cells (PBMCs), collected when the disease was refractory, from a patient treated with antithyroid drugs. The receptor comes from a woman aged 40-49 years with Graves disease. The V call is TRBV12-3 or TRBV12-4, the J call TRBJ2-7; TRBD2 agrees at 9 bases. CDR3 bases: TGTGCCAGCAGCATTAGAGAGTCCGGGACTAGCACCTACGAGCAGTACTTC. Translated, it gives CASSIRESGTSTYEQYF.